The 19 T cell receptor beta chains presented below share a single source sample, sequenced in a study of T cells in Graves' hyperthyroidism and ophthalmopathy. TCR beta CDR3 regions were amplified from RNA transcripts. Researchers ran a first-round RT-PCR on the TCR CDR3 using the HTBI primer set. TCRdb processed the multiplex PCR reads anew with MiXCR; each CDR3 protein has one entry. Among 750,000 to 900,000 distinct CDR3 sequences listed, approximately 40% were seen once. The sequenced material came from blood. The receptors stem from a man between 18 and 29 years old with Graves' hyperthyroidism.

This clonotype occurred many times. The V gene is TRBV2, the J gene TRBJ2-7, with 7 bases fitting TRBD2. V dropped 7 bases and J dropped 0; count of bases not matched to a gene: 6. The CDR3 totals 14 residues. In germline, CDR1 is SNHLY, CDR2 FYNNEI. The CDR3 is CASKKRGLSYEQYF. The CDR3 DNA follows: TGTGCCAGCAAAAAGCGGGGCCTCTCCTACGAGCAGTACTTC. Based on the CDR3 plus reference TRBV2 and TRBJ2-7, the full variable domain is EPEVTQTPSHQVTQMGQEVILRCVPISNHLYFYWYRQILGQKVEFLVSFYNNEISEKSEIFDDQFSVERPDGSNFTLKIRSTKLEDSAMYFCASKKRGLSYEQYFGPGTRLTVT.

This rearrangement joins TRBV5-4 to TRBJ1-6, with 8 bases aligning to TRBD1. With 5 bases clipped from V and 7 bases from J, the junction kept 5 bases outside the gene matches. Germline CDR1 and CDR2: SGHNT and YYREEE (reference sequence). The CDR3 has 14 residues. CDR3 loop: CASSLTGENSPLHF. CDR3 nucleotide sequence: TGTGCCAGCAGTTTGACAGGGGAAAATTCACCCCTCCACTTT.

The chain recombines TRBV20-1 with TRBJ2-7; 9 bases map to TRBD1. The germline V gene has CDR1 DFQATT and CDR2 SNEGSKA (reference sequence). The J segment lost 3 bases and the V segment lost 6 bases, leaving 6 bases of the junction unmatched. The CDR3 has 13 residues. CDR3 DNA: TGCAGTGCGGGGACAGGGATGGACTACGAGCAGTACTTC. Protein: CSAGTGMDYEQYF.

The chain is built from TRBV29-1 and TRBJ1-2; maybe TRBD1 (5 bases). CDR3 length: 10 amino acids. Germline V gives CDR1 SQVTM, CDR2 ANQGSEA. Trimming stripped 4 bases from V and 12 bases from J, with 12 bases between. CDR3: CSVGGTVDTF. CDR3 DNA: TGCAGCGTTGGGGGGACGGTCGACACCTTC.

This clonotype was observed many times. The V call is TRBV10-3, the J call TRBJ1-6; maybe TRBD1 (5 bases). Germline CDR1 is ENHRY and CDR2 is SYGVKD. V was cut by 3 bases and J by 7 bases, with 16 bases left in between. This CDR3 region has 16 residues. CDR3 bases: TGTGCCATCAGTGATGCCGGGGCGAATCTAAATTCACCCCTCCACTTT. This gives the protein CAISDAGANLNSPLHF.

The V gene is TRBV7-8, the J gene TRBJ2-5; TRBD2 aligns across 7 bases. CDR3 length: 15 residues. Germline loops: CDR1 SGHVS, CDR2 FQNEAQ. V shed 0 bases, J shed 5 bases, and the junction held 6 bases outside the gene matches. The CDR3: CASSLANWEGETQYF. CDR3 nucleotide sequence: TGTGCCAGCAGCTTAGCGAATTGGGAGGGGGAGACCCAGTACTTC.

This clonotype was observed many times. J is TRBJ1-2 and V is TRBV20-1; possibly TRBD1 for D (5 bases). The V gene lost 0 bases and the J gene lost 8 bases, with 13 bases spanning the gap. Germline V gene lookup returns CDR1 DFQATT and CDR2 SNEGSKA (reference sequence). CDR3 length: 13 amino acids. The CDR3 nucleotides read TGCAGTGCTAGAGATGAAGGGGCGACCGGCTACACCTTC. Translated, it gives CSARDEGATGYTF.

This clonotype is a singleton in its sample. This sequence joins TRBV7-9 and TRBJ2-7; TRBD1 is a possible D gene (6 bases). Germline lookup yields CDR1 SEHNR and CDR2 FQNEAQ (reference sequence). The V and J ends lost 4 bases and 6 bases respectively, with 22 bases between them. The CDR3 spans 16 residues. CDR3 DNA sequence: TGTGCCAGCAGCTCAAGGATCTCTGGGGGCGCGGTCGAGCAGTACTTC. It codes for CASSSRISGGAVEQYF.

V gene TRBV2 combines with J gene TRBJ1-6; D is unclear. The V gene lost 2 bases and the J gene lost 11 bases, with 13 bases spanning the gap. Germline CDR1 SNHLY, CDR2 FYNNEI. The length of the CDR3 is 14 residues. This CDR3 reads CASSEPGLSTPLHF. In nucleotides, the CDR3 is TGTGCCAGCAGTGAACCGGGCCTCTCAACACCCCTCCACTTT.

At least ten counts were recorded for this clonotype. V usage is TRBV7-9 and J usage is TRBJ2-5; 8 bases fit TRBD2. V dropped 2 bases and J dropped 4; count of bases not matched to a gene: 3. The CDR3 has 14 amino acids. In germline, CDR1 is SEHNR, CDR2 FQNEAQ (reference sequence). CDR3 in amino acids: CASSLNSGIETQYF. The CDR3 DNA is TGTGCCAGCAGCTTAAATAGCGGGATAGAGACCCAGTACTTC.

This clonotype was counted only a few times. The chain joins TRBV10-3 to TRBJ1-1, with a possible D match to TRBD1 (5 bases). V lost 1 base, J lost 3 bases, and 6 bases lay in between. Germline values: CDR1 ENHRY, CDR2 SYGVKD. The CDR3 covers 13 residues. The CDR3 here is CAISEFRDTEAFF. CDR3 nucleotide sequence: TGTGCCATCAGTGAGTTCAGGGACACTGAAGCTTTCTTT.

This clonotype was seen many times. The CDR3 loop is CASSSDRAGQPQHF. CDR3 coding DNA: TGTGCCAGTAGTTCAGACAGGGCGGGTCAGCCCCAGCATTTT. The V gene is TRBV19, the J gene TRBJ1-5; 7 bases are a match to TRBD1. Germline CDR1 LNHDA, CDR2 SQIVND (reference sequence). The CDR3 is made up of 14 amino acids. After removal of 5 bases from V and 6 bases from J, the junction contained 7 bases not matched to a gene. Variable domain in full (rest from reference TRBV19 and TRBJ1-5): DGGITQSPKYLFRKEGQNVTLSCEQNLNHDAMYWYRQDPGQGLRLIYYSQIVNDFQKGDIAEGYSVSREKKESFPLTVTSAQKNPTAFYLCASSSDRAGQPQHFGDGTRLSIL.

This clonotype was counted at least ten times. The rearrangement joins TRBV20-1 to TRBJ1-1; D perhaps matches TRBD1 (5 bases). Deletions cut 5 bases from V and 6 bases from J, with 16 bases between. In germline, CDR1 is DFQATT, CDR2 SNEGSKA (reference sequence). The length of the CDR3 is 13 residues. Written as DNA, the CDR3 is TGCAGTGCTGACGACAGAGGTGGATCTGAAGCTTTCTTT. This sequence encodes CSADDRGGSEAFF.

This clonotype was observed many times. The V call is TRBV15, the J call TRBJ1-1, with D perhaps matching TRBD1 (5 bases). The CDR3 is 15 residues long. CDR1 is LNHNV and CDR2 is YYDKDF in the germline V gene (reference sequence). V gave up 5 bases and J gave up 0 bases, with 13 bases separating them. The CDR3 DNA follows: TGTGCCACCAGCCCTGTCGGACACATGAACACTGAAGCTTTCTTT. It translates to CATSPVGHMNTEAFF.

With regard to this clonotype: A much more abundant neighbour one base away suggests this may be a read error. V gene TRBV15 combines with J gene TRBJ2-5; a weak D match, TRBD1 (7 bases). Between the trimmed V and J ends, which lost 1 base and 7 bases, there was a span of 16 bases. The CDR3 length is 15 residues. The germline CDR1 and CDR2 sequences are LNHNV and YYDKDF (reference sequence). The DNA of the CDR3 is TGTGCCACCAGCAGAGGCAGGGCAGGGGGAGGGACCCAGTACTTC. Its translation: CATSRGRAGGGTQYF. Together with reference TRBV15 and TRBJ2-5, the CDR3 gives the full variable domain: DAMVIQNPRYQVTQFGKPVTLSCSQTLNHNVMYWYQQKSSQAPKLLFHYYDKDFNNEADTPDNFQSRRPNTSFCFLDIRSPGLGDTAMYLCATSRGRAGGGTQYFGPGTRLLVL.

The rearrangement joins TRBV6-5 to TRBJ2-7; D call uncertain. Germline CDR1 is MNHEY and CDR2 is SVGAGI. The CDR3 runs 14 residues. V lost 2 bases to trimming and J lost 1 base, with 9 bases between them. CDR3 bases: TGTGCCAGCAGTTACACCGGGCTATCCTACGAGCAGTACTTC. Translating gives CASSYTGLSYEQYF.

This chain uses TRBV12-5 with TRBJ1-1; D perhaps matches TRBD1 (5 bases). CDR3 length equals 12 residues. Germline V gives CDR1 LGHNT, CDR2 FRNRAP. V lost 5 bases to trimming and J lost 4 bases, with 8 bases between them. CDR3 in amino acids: CASGHGGTEAFF. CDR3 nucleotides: TGTGCTAGTGGTCACGGGGGCACTGAAGCTTTCTTT.

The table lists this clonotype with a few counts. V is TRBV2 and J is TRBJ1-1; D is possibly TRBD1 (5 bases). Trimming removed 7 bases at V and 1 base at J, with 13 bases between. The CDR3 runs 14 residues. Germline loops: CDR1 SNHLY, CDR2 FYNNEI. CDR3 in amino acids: CASTERGANTEAFF. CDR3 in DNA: TGTGCCAGCACGGAGAGAGGGGCGAACACTGAAGCTTTCTTT.

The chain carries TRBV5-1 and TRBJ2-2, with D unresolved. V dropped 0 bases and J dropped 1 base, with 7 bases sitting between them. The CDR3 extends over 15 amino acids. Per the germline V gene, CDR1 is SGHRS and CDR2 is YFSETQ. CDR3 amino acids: CASSLADGNTGELFF. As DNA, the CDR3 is TGCGCCAGCAGCTTGGCCGACGGGAACACCGGGGAGCTGTTTTTT.